This T cell receptor (beta chain) is drawn from a study of vaccination effects on CD4 cells after COVID-19. Overall study context: Vaccine administered to participants consisted of two doses of either BNT162b2 or mRNA-1273. Study-wide results and limits: Whether induced by infection or by vaccine, clones showed marked clonal contraction late after vaccination.

Ahead of sequencing, the ViraFEST assay grew antigen-specific CD4+ T cells using viral peptide pools. Investigators separated out CD4+ T cells once approximately 9 days of culture had passed. None of these healthy vaccinees had been infected with SARS-CoV-2 before vaccination. Wells each received 2.2 million or so PBMC, cultured with around 10 IU/ml IL-2 and about 10 ug/ml peptides. It was on days 3 and 7 that half the medium was replaced with IL-2 medium. The assay was immunoSEQ multiplex PCR, and TCRdb's table has in-frame clones only and misses some. The table includes about 24,000 clones, over 55% detected once. Of note for this clone: What it binds is unknown.

The CDR3 covers 14 residues. Germline CDR1 MNHEY, CDR2 SVGAGI. Trimming removed 8 bases from V and 7 bases from J; junction bases left unmatched: 10. This sequence originates from a human donor who received a COVID-19 vaccine. The input for sequencing was CD4+ T cells from PBMCs cultured with HCoV-OC43 spike peptides, taken before COVID-19 vaccination. Regarding subset: HCoV-OC43 spike overlapping peptide pool stimulation. This chain links TRBV6-5 with TRBJ2-1, with 8 bases aligning to TRBD2. CDR3 amino acids: CASFSGLVSNEQFF. The CDR3 DNA reads TGTGCCAGCTTTTCGGGACTAGTATCGAATGAGCAGTTCTTC.